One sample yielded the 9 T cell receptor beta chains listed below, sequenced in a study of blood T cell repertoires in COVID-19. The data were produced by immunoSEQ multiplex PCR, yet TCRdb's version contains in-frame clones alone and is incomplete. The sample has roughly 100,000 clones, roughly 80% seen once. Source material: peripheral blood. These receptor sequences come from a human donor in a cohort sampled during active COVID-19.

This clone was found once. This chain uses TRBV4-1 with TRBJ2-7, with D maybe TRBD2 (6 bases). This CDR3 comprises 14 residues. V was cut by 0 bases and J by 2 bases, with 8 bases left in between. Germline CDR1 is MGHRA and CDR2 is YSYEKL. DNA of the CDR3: TGCGCCAGCAGCCAAGAATGGGGGGCCTACGAGCAGTACTTC. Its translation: CASSQEWGAYEQYF.

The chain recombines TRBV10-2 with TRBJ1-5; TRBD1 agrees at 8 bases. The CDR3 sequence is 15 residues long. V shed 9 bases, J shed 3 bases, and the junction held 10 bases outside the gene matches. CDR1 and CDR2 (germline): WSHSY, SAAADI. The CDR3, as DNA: TGCGCCAGTTCTTCCGGGACAGGACCCAATCAGCCCCAGCATTTT. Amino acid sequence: CASSSGTGPNQPQHF.

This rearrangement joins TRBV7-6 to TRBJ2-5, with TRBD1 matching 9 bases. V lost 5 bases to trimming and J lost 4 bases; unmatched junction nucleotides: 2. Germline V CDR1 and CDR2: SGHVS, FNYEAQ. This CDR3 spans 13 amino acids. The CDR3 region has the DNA TGTGCCAGCAGCCTGGACAGGGGAGAGACCCAGTACTTC. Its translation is CASSLDRGETQYF. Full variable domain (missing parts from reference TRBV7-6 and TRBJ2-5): GAGVSQSPRYKVTKRGQDVALRCDPISGHVSLYWYRQALGQGPEFLTYFNYEAQQDKSGLPNDRFSAERPEGSISTLTIQRTEQRDSAMYRCASSLDRGETQYFGPGTRLLVL.

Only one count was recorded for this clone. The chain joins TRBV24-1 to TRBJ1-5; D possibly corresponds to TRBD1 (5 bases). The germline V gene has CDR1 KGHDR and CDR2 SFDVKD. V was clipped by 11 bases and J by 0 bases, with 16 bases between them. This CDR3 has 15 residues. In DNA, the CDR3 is TGTGCCAGTCAGGGCGTTGCCTATAGCAATCAGCCCCAGCATTTT. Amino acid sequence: CASQGVAYSNQPQHF.

The CDR3 DNA reads as TGTGCCAGCAGCCTCCTAGACAGGGCTAACACTGAAGCTTTCTTT. Protein sequence: CASSLLDRANTEAFF. J is TRBJ1-1 and V is TRBV6-5; TRBD1 agrees at 7 bases. The germline V gene has CDR1 MNHEY and CDR2 SVGAGI. The V segment lost 6 bases and the J segment 2 bases; nucleotides outside the gene matches: 9. The CDR3 runs 15 residues.

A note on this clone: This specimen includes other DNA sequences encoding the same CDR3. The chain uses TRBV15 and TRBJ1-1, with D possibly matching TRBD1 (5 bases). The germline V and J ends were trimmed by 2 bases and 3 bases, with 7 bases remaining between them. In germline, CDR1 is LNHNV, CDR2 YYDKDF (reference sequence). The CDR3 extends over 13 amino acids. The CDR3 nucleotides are TGTGCCACCAGCAGACGGGGGGACACTGAAGCTTTCTTT. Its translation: CATSRRGDTEAFF.

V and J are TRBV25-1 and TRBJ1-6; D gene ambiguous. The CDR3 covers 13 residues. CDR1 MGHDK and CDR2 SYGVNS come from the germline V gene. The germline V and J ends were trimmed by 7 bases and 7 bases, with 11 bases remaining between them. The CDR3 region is CASMGAWNSPLHF. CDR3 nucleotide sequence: TGTGCCAGCATGGGAGCCTGGAATTCACCCCTCCACTTT. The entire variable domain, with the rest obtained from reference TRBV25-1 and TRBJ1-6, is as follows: EADIYQTPRYLVIGTGKKITLECSQTMGHDKMYWYQQDPGMELHLIHYSYGVNSTEKGDLSSESTVSRIRTEHFPLTLESARPSHTSQYLCASMGAWNSPLHFGNGTRLTVT.

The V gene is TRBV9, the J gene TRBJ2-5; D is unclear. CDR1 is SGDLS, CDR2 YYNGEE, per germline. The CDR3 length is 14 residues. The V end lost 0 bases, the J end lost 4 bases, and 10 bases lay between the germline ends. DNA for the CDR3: TGTGCCAGCAGCGTAGCGGCAGGTCGAGAGACCCAGTACTTC. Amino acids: CASSVAAGRETQYF. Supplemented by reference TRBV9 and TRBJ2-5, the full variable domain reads DSGVTQTPKHLITATGQRVTLRCSPRSGDLSVYWYQQSLDQGLQFLIQYYNGEERAKGNILERFSAQQFPDLHSELNLSSLELGDSALYFCASSVAAGRETQYFGPGTRLLVL.

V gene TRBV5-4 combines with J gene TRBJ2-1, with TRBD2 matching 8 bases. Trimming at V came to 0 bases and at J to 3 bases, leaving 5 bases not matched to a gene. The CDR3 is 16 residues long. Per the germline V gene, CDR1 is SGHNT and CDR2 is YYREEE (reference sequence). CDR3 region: CASSLVSGAYYNEQFF. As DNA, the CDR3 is TGTGCCAGCAGCTTGGTTAGCGGGGCCTACTACAATGAGCAGTTCTTC.